This TCR beta chain was sequenced for a study of cytomegalovirus exposure and HLA in healthy donors. Comments on this clone: The antigen is unknown.

Primers for the PCR totalled 60 Vbeta and 13 Jbeta. Profiling relied on immunoSEQ multiplex PCR, and the TCRdb table lists in-frame clones only, not all of them. The sample lists 130,000 or so clones, more than 60% occurring once. Unmatched junction bases numbered 12, after V lost 3 bases and J lost 8 bases. CDR1 and CDR2 from the germline V gene are SGHDT and YYEEEE. The CDR3 sequence is 16 residues long. Whole-study results and caveats: Cytomegalovirus-associated TCR beta chains were listed, numbering some 170.

The gene calls are TRBV5-6 and TRBJ1-2; 11 bases fit TRBD1. The TCR comes from a man between 18 and 35 years old in good health and CMV-seronegative. Sequenced material: PBMCs. The CDR3 coding sequence is TGTGCCAGCAGCTATGGGACAGGGGGAAGTATAGGGGGCTACACCTTC. Its translation is CASSYGTGGSIGGYTF.